Included here is one T cell receptor (beta chain) sequence, with context. Assay used: immunoSEQ multiplex PCR; TCRdb lists only in-frame clones, some missing. The data show more than 200,000 clones, with around 88% seen just once and under 2.5% held by the top ten. The data were obtained in a study of blood T cell repertoires in COVID-19. On the study more broadly: Both acute and convalescent COVID-19 samples were obtained from the United States, Italy and Spain. The analysed material was cDNA or gDNA that came from T cells, B-cell-depleted T cells, or PBMCs.

The V and J ends lost 3 bases and 2 bases, in that order; junction bases with no gene match: 17. The germline V gene encodes CDR1 SGDLS and CDR2 YYNGEE. The CDR3 runs 19 residues. This sequence originates from a man aged 25 to 40 with active or convalescent COVID-19. Sequencing was done on a sample of peripheral blood. The chain has TRBV9 and TRBJ2-1; 7 positions match TRBD1. As DNA, the CDR3 is TGTGCCAGCAGCGAGAGACAGGGACCTAATATTAGCCCCTACAATGAGCAGTTCTTC. It encodes CASSERQGPNISPYNEQFF.